The 27 T cell receptor beta chains below come from one sample, sequenced in a study of siplizumab effects on memory and regulatory T cells. Clones were read by immunoSEQ multiplex PCR, and TCRdb kept only the in-frame ones, dropping some. There are approximately 60,000 clones in the sample; around 80% occur only once, and less than 0.55% lies in the top ten. Sequenced input: memory CD4+ T cells sorted from blood. The origin of the receptors is a human donor in good health.

The V gene is TRBV5-1, the J gene TRBJ2-3; the match to TRBD2 covers 11 bases. The CDR3 runs 16 residues. Germline V lookup: CDR1 SGHRS, CDR2 YFSETQ. V was pared by 4 bases and J by 4 bases, with 8 bases of the junction left unmatched. The CDR3 region has the DNA TGCGCCAGCAGCACCCTCCTAGCGGGGGGTTCAGATACGCAGTATTTT. Its translation: CASSTLLAGGSDTQYF.

This chain links TRBV7-3 with TRBJ1-2; 7 bases agree with TRBD1. V was clipped by 5 bases and J by 4 bases; unmatched bases: 10. The CDR3 extends over 15 amino acids. Per germline, CDR1 SGHTA and CDR2 FQGTGA. The CDR3 nucleotides read TGTGCCAGCAGCCCCGGCCCTAGACAGGGCTATGGCTACACCTTC. This translates into CASSPGPRQGYGYTF. The full variable domain, rest sourced from reference TRBV7-3 and TRBJ1-2, is GAGVSQTPSNKVTEKGKYVELRCDPISGHTALYWYRQSLGQGPEFLIYFQGTGAADDSGLPNDRFFAVRPEGSVSTLKIQRTERGDSAVYLCASSPGPRQGYGYTFGSGTRLTVV.

The chain links TRBV9 to TRBJ2-7; the D gene is possibly TRBD2 (6 bases). This CDR3 has 14 residues. Trimming took 5 bases from V and 0 from J, leaving 12 bases between them. Germline lookup yields CDR1 SGDLS and CDR2 YYNGEE. The CDR3 loop is CASSGGGSSYEQYF. In DNA form, the CDR3 reads TGTGCCAGCAGTGGCGGAGGGAGCTCCTACGAGCAGTACTTC.

This chain joins TRBV9 and TRBJ1-5; a possible D gene is TRBD1 (6 bases). Germline assignment: CDR1 SGDLS and CDR2 YYNGEE. V was clipped by 0 bases and J by 0 bases, with 7 bases between them. This CDR3 is built from 15 residues. The CDR3 here is CASSVGQASNQPQHF. The CDR3 bases are TGTGCCAGCAGCGTAGGACAGGCTAGCAATCAGCCCCAGCATTTT.

The chain employs TRBV7-2 and TRBJ2-7; unclear D gene. This CDR3 comprises 15 residues. The V end was cut by 3 bases, the J end by 5 bases, with 17 bases between. Germline V CDR1 and CDR2: SGHTA, FQGNSA. CDR3 nucleotides: TGTGCCAGCAGCTTTTTTTCACAGAGCCCCAACGAGCAGTACTTC. This sequence encodes CASSFFSQSPNEQYF.

This chain links TRBV6-5 with TRBJ1-1, with 9 bases fitting TRBD1. The length of the CDR3 is 15 residues. V shed 6 bases and J 0 bases; nucleotides not matched to a gene: 5. Germline lookup yields CDR1 MNHEY and CDR2 SVGAGI. The CDR3 sequence is CASRGTGRMNTEAFF. DNA for the CDR3: TGTGCCAGCAGGGGGACAGGGCGAATGAACACTGAAGCTTTCTTT.

The V and J genes are TRBV27 and TRBJ2-1, with 10 bases matching TRBD2. CDR1 is MNHEY, CDR2 SMNVEV, per germline (reference sequence). The V and J ends lost 2 bases and 3 bases, in that order; junction bases with no gene match: 22. The CDR3 length is 22 residues. This CDR3 reads CASSLGYRPGSGGPLYYNEQFF. In nucleotides, the CDR3 is TGTGCCAGCAGTTTAGGGTACAGGCCGGGTAGCGGGGGGCCCCTATACTACAATGAGCAGTTCTTC.

This sequence joins TRBV6-5 and TRBJ1-1, with D uncertain. The germline V gene encodes CDR1 MNHEY and CDR2 SVGAGI. This CDR3 region has 13 residues. V lost 6 bases, J lost 2 bases, and 10 bases lay in between. The CDR3 spells CASSIGINTEAFF. DNA for the CDR3: TGTGCCAGCAGCATAGGAATTAACACTGAAGCTTTCTTT.

CDR3 bases: TGTGCCAGCAGCTCTTTTATTGGGAGCACAGATACGCAGTATTTT. It encodes CASSSFIGSTDTQYF. V and J are TRBV7-7 and TRBJ2-3; D is uncertain. This CDR3 contains 15 residues. Per germline, CDR1 SSHAT and CDR2 FNYEAQ (reference sequence). The V and J ends lost 4 bases and 0 bases respectively, with 11 bases between them.

The chain employs TRBV18 and TRBJ2-3, with unresolved D. The CDR3 consists of 14 residues. The V gene lost 3 bases and the J gene lost 2 bases, with 9 bases spanning the gap. Germline V CDR1 and CDR2: KGHSH, LQKENI. As DNA, the CDR3 is TGTGCCAGCTCACCTACCGGGCCCACAGATACGCAGTATTTT. Its translation: CASSPTGPTDTQYF.

The V gene is TRBV6-6, the J gene TRBJ2-6; no reliable D call. V lost 0 bases, J lost 4 bases, and 4 bases lay in between. Germline V lookup: CDR1 MNHNY, CDR2 SVGAGI (reference sequence). This CDR3 is 14 amino acids long. The CDR3 DNA reads TGTGCCAGCAGTTACTCGACCGGGGCCAACGTCCTGACTTTC. Its translation: CASSYSTGANVLTF.

The J gene is TRBJ2-5, the V gene TRBV5-1, with 9 bases that match TRBD2. Germline-derived CDR1 and CDR2 are SGHRS and YFSETQ. The trim removed 4 bases at V and 2 bases at J, leaving 12 bases unmatched. The CDR3 is 17 amino acids. DNA of the CDR3: TGCGCCAGCAGCCCGGGGGGGACTAGCCGAGCACAAGAGACCCAGTACTTC. This codes for CASSPGGTSRAQETQYF.

This clone was found a few times. The V gene is TRBV5-8, the J gene TRBJ2-2, with D possibly matching TRBD1 (5 bases). CDR1 and CDR2 (germline): SGHTS, YDEGEE. With 4 bases removed from V and 3 bases from J, the gap between germline ends came to 10 bases. This CDR3 spans 14 amino acids. CDR3 in DNA: TGTGCCAGCAGCCCAGGACATCACACCGGGGAGCTGTTTTTT. This encodes CASSPGHHTGELFF.

This clone was counted between two and nine times. The gene calls are TRBV7-9 and TRBJ2-3; no clear D. With 5 bases removed from V and 5 bases from J, the gap between germline ends came to 17 bases. Germline-derived CDR1 and CDR2 are SEHNR and FQNEAQ (reference sequence). The CDR3 sequence is 15 residues long. Here the CDR3 reads CASSPRPAPEDTQYF. For the CDR3, the DNA is TGTGCCAGCAGCCCCCGGCCAGCACCCGAAGATACGCAGTATTTT.

This clone has just one count. The chain has TRBV5-1 and TRBJ1-3; TRBD1 might be the D (5 bases). The CDR3 loop spans 15 amino acids. Trimming took off 5 bases at V and 0 bases at J, with 12 bases between the two ends. CDR1 and CDR2 (germline): SGHRS, YFSETQ. This CDR3 reads CASREGAASGNTIYF. For the CDR3, the DNA is TGCGCCAGCAGAGAAGGGGCTGCCTCTGGAAACACCATATATTTT. Looking up the rest from reference TRBV5-1 and TRBJ1-3 gives the full variable domain: KAGVTQTPRYLIKTRGQQVTLSCSPISGHRSVSWYQQTPGQGLQFLFEYFSETQRNKGNFPGRFSGRQFSNSRSEMNVSTLELGDSALYLCASREGAASGNTIYFGEGSWLTVV.

This chain uses TRBV7-3 with TRBJ1-4; D is unclear. V was clipped by 5 bases and J by 7 bases, with 11 bases between them. Looked up from germline, CDR1 is SGHTA and CDR2 is FQGTGA. This CDR3 contains 13 residues. The CDR3 coding sequence is TGTGCCAGCAGCCCATCGGACGGTGAAAAACTGTTTTTT. Translating it yields CASSPSDGEKLFF.

This clone has only one observation. The gene calls are TRBV6-5 and TRBJ2-3; perhaps TRBD2 as D (6 bases). This CDR3 spans 15 amino acids. V was pared by 5 bases and J by 2 bases, with 14 bases between. Germline CDR1 and CDR2: MNHEY and SVGAGI. CDR3 nucleotides: TGTGCCAGCAGTCTCCAGGCGGGGCCCACAGATACGCAGTATTTT. Its protein product is CASSLQAGPTDTQYF.

This clone was seen just once. J is TRBJ2-1 and V is TRBV4-2; D is perhaps TRBD1 (5 bases). The CDR3 extends over 14 amino acids. Between the trimmed V and J ends, which lost 0 bases and 10 bases, there was a span of 13 bases. Germline V gene lookup returns CDR1 LGHNA and CDR2 YNFKEQ. For the CDR3, the DNA is TGTGCCAGCAGCCAAGATCTCCAGGGTCGCGAGCAGTTCTTC. It yields the protein CASSQDLQGREQFF.

This chain links TRBV6-5 with TRBJ1-6, with TRBD1 as a possible D gene (6 bases). V was shortened by 7 bases and J by 10 bases, with 17 bases between the two germline ends. The CDR3 runs to 14 residues. Germline V gene sequence: CDR1 MNHEY, CDR2 SVGAGI. CDR3 coding DNA: TGTGCCAGCAAGGGGGAGTCAGACGGCTCACCCCTCCACTTT. The encoded protein is CASKGESDGSPLHF.

The chain couples TRBV5-1 to TRBJ1-3, with no clear D. V was trimmed by 0 bases and J by 5 bases, leaving 15 bases between them. CDR1 is SGHRS and CDR2 is YFSETQ in the germline V gene. CDR3 size: 16 residues. The CDR3 DNA is TGCGCCAGCAGCTTGGAAGGCCGGATGGTTAGAAACACCATATATTTT. Its translation is CASSLEGRMVRNTIYF.

V is TRBV27 and J is TRBJ2-3, with 11 positions matching TRBD2. J gave up 2 bases and V 3 bases, and 10 bases lay outside the gene matches. Germline CDR1 reads MNHEY; CDR2 reads SMNVEV (reference sequence). The CDR3 contains 18 residues. As DNA, the CDR3 is TGTGCCAGCAGTTTTCACATACTAGCGGGGGTGCTCACAGATACGCAGTATTTT. Its protein is CASSFHILAGVLTDTQYF.

This clone was seen just once. The rearrangement links TRBV6-5 to TRBJ1-1, with 9 bases that match TRBD1. V gave up 2 bases and J gave up 4 bases; unmatched junction bases: 5. The CDR3 is 15 residues long. Germline V CDR1 and CDR2: MNHEY, SVGAGI. Written as DNA, the CDR3 is TGTGCCAGCAGTTACCCAAGACAGGGGGGCACTGAAGCTTTCTTT. It translates to CASSYPRQGGTEAFF.

This chain uses TRBV19 with TRBJ1-5; 7 nucleotides agree with TRBD1. With 10 bases clipped from V and 3 bases from J, the junction kept 6 bases outside the gene matches. CDR1 and CDR2 (germline): LNHDA, SQIVND (reference sequence). This CDR3 comprises 13 residues. CDR3 coding DNA: TGTGCCACAATGGACAGGTTCAATCAGCCCCAGCATTTT. Its protein product is CATMDRFNQPQHF.

The chain employs TRBV27 and TRBJ2-7, with a weak D call TRBD1 (6 bases). V lost 4 bases and J 0 bases, leaving 13 bases between the germline ends. CDR3 length: 15 amino acids. Per germline, CDR1 MNHEY and CDR2 SMNVEV (reference sequence). CDR3 nucleotides: TGTGCCAGCAGTTCAAACAGGGACAACTCCTACGAGCAGTACTTC. Protein: CASSSNRDNSYEQYF.

This sequence joins TRBV7-2 and TRBJ1-4; D gene uncertain. Germline CDR1 SGHTA, CDR2 FQGNSA. The CDR3 length is 15 residues. V was trimmed by 4 bases and J by 2 bases, leaving 11 bases between them. This CDR3 is CASSSRRGTNEKLFF. Here the CDR3 DNA reads TGTGCCAGCAGCTCCAGACGAGGTACTAATGAAAAACTGTTTTTT.

The V call is TRBV25-1, the J call TRBJ2-4; TRBD1 might be the D (8 bases). Trimming shortened V by 4 bases and J by 3 bases, and 13 bases separated the two germline ends. The CDR3 length is 15 residues. From germline, CDR1 is MGHDK and CDR2 SYGVNS. This CDR3 is CASSAYRGGKNIQYF. The DNA of the CDR3 is TGTGCCAGCAGTGCGTACAGGGGGGGCAAAAACATTCAGTACTTC.

V gene TRBV6-1 combines with J gene TRBJ2-7; D not resolved. CDR1 MNHNS and CDR2 SASEGT come from the germline V gene. Deletions cut 5 bases from V and 1 base from J, with 12 bases between. The CDR3 extends over 14 amino acids. The CDR3 here is CASSFQEASYEQYF. CDR3 bases: TGTGCCAGCAGTTTCCAAGAAGCGTCCTACGAGCAGTACTTC.